This T cell receptor (beta chain) was observed in a study of radiation and T cells in renal cell carcinoma. This clone was picked up a small number of times. Produced via immunoSEQ multiplex PCR; TCRdb's table is partial and in-frame only. The table records about 170,000 clones, about nine tenths of them present only once. Trimming pared 3 bases from V and 1 base from J, leaving 9 bases between. The CDR3 covers 14 residues. Germline V gene lookup returns CDR1 LNHDA and CDR2 SQIVND (reference sequence). The time point is: blood 4 weeks post-SBRT, at nephrectomy. Treatment denoted: 15 Gy SBRT to primary tumor, nephrectomy 4 weeks later. Nephrectomy followed 15 Gy stereotactic body radiation by 4 weeks.

The receptor was isolated from a woman in her forties or fifties with renal cell carcinoma. The source was blood, collected from a patient whose treatment included radiotherapy and nephrectomy. This rearrangement joins TRBV19 to TRBJ1-1, with D possibly matching TRBD1 (5 bases). CDR3 sequence (DNA): TGTGCCAGTAGTATCGGGGCATCGAACACTGAAGCTTTCTTT. Its translation: CASSIGASNTEAFF.